This TCR beta chain came from a study of blood T cell repertoires in COVID-19. Looking at the study overall: Sources were T cells, B-cell-depleted T cells, or PBMCs; the material itself was cDNA or gDNA.

Sequencing was performed with immunoSEQ multiplex PCR; in TCRdb, only in-frame clones are kept and a portion is missing. The table shows hundreds of thousands of clones, with roughly 87% occurring only once. The CDR3 is 16 amino acids. Germline V lookup: CDR1 MDHEN, CDR2 SYDVKM. The trim removed 3 bases at V and 2 bases at J, leaving 10 bases unmatched. This receptor was obtained from a young man with active or convalescent COVID-19. Sequencing input: peripheral blood. J is TRBJ2-7 and V is TRBV28; TRBD2 aligns across 7 bases. The CDR3: CASSLTTGTKPYEQYF. The CDR3 bases are TGTGCCAGCAGTTTGACTACCGGGACTAAACCCTACGAGCAGTACTTC.